A single TCR beta chain is shown here with its context. These data belong to a study of shared clonotypes between healthy human individuals. Looking at the study overall: Used for every donor were three CD4 naive, three CD4 memory, two CD8 naive and one CD8 memory plate.

Positively selected for CCR7, the CD45RO-negative cells used as naive CD8 cells excluded terminally differentiated effector memory CD45RA+ cells. The donors were all Caucasian adults (living in Nashville, Tennessee). Replicate PCRs from sorted subsets contained roughly 200 ng DNA, which is around 30,000 T cell genomes. Method: immunoSEQ multiplex PCR; TCRdb's copy keeps in-frame clones and lacks some. This sample has about 2.1 million clones, with just over 90% found just once. CDR3 length: 18 residues. J lost 4 bases, V lost 8 bases, and 19 bases had no gene match. The germline CDR1 and CDR2 sequences are MDHEN and SYDVKM.

This chain links TRBV28 with TRBJ2-5; TRBD2 matches at 10 bases. The specimen sequenced was naive CD8+ T cells from PBMCs. This receptor was identified in a man between 18 and 29 years old in good health. Some clones in this sample may be carry-over from other donors' samples. CDR3 DNA sequence: TGTGCCAGCGGCCCCCCCCAGCGGGAGGGCCCAGTTTTAGAGACCCAGTACTTC. Protein: CASGPPQREGPVLETQYF.